Below, 7 T cell receptor beta chains from the same sample are listed, as sequenced in a study of regulatory T cells in long-lasting Graves disease. Sequencing libraries for TCR beta were prepared with iRepertoire HTBI primers and Arm-PCR of CDR3 regions. TCRdb itself ran the multiplex PCR reads through MiXCR, one entry per CDR3 protein. Altogether fewer than 450,000 distinct CDR3 sequences are present, about 15% being singletons, with the ten largest covering under 9%. Sample time point: newly diagnosed GD, antithyroid drugs for less than 3 months. Construction of the TCR library relied on RNA isolated from PBMCs. The data also belong to a second study, concerning T cells in Graves' hyperthyroidism and ophthalmopathy.

The material sequenced was peripheral blood mononuclear cells (PBMCs), taken at new diagnosis, from a patient treated with antithyroid drugs. These receptors originate from a middle-aged woman with Graves disease.

This clonotype was recorded a few times. This chain connects TRBV29-1 to TRBJ2-5; perhaps D is TRBD1 or TRBD2 (5 bases each). The CDR3 runs 12 residues. V was cut by 3 bases and J by 2 bases, with 7 bases left in between. Germline CDR1 is SQVTM and CDR2 is ANQGSEA. CDR3: CSVEWGQETQYF. The CDR3 coding sequence is TGCAGCGTTGAGTGGGGGCAAGAGACCCAGTACTTC.

Details on this clonotype: A read error is possible here, since a much larger clone lies one base away. The genes are TRBV19 and TRBJ1-2; the D is unclear. The germline V and J ends were trimmed by 3 bases and 6 bases, with 23 bases remaining between them. The CDR3 runs 17 residues. Germline assignment: CDR1 LNHDA and CDR2 SQIVND (reference sequence). CDR3 loop: CASSIILGVSWEDGYTF. DNA of the CDR3: TGTGCCAGTAGTATCATCCTCGGAGTTTCTTGGGAAGATGGCTACACCTTC.

This sequence joins TRBV29-1 and TRBJ2-4; perhaps TRBD2 as D (6 bases). V lost 5 bases to trimming and J lost 3 bases, with 23 bases between them. The germline V gene has CDR1 SQVTM and CDR2 ANQGSEA. The CDR3 has 17 residues. Written as DNA, the CDR3 is TGCAGCGTTCAATCCCCGGAGCCGGGAGTTGTCAAAAACATTCAGTACTTC. Encoded protein: CSVQSPEPGVVKNIQYF.

This clonotype was seen many times. At one end the junction does not follow the germline gene, possibly because of a read error. V and J are TRBV9 and TRBJ2-7, with 9 nucleotides matching TRBD2. Looked up from germline, CDR1 is SGDLS and CDR2 is YYNGEE. CDR3 length equals 15 residues. CDR3 nucleotide sequence: TGTGCCAGCAGCCCTCGGGGGACTAGCTCCCACGAGCAGTACTTC. It encodes CASSPRGTSSHEQYF.

This rearrangement joins TRBV28 to TRBJ2-5; D ambiguous. The germline V gene encodes CDR1 MDHEN and CDR2 SYDVKM. Between the trimmed V and J ends, which lost 4 bases and 6 bases, there was a span of 15 bases. This CDR3 has 14 residues. In nucleotides, the CDR3 is TGTGCCAGCAGTTCAGGCGGCCCCCTGCAGACCCAGTACTTC. It encodes CASSSGGPLQTQYF.

A word on this clonotype: A clone one base away is much larger, so this may be a read error. This sequence joins TRBV15 and TRBJ1-2; no definite D call. Germline CDR1 is LNHNV and CDR2 is YYDKDF (reference sequence). Trimming removed 1 base at V and 4 bases at J, with 19 bases between. The CDR3 length is 17 residues. In DNA form, the CDR3 reads TGTGCCACCAGCAGAGTTCCGCAGGCTGGGCCTAGCTATGGCTACACCTTC. It translates to CATSRVPQAGPSYGYTF.

The chain couples TRBV20-1 to TRBJ2-7; 9 nucleotides agree with TRBD1. Germline V lookup: CDR1 DFQATT, CDR2 SNEGSKA (reference sequence). The junction had 13 bases not matched to a gene; V was cut back by 5 bases and J by 5 bases. The CDR3 has 15 residues. In DNA, the CDR3 is TGCAGTGCTGGAAGCTACAGGGGGCGTTTACACGAGCAGTACTTC. Translating gives CSAGSYRGRLHEQYF.